This T cell receptor (beta chain) was identified during a study of blood T cell repertoires in COVID-19. This table comes from immunoSEQ multiplex PCR, and its TCRdb copy is limited to in-frame clones, with some not included. The sample carries around 430,000 clones, around 89% recorded once. The germline CDR1 and CDR2 sequences are MNHEY and SVGAGI. The trim removed 6 bases at V and 3 bases at J, leaving 6 bases unmatched. The CDR3 covers 14 residues. The origin of this receptor is a woman between 50 and 59 years old with COVID-19, enrolled during active disease. Sequenced material: peripheral blood. V gene TRBV6-5 combines with J gene TRBJ2-7; 9 bases are a match to TRBD1. CDR3 in DNA: TGTGCCAGCAGCACAGGGGGCCAATTCTACGAGCAGTACTTC. Protein sequence: CASSTGGQFYEQYF.